This T cell receptor beta chain is drawn from a study of spatial heterogeneity in lung cancer. Points from the study as a whole: How many expanded intratumoral alpha and beta TCRs were present tracked the tumor mutation count, which was a count of nonsynonymous mutations.

From the 5' RACE reads, TCRdb called clonotypes with MiXCR, one entry per CDR3 protein. Here the sample spans about 6,800 distinct CDR3 sequences, roughly 13% being singletons. Noted time point: sample taken at primary tumor resection. J lost 4 bases, V lost 2 bases, and 5 bases had no gene match. CDR1 and CDR2 from the germline V gene are LGHDT and YNNKEL (reference sequence). The length of the CDR3 is 15 residues. This clonotype is deemed medium-sized. The antigen remains undetermined. For a library built for alpha chains, this beta chain is a stray read; little rests on its size. The TCR sequence derives from a male donor with early-stage non-small cell lung cancer. Sequencing used lung tumor tissue, obtained at surgery. The V call is TRBV3-1, the J call TRBJ2-5, with TRBD1 identical over 9 bases. CDR3 sequence reads: CASSQQLTGGETQYF. CDR3 nucleotide sequence: TGTGCCAGCAGCCAACAACTGACAGGGGGAGAGACCCAGTACTTC.